The following is a T cell receptor beta chain sequence with its context. The table came from immunoSEQ multiplex PCR; TCRdb's copy has only in-frame clones and leaves some out. The sample carries about 690,000 clones, roughly 88% recorded once. This entry belongs to a study of shared clonotypes between healthy human individuals. The CDR3 runs to 14 residues. Germline-derived CDR1 and CDR2 are KGHSH and LQKENI. Trimming took off 2 bases at V and 3 bases at J, with 11 bases between the two ends. The sequencing sample was made of memory CD8+ T cells from PBMCs. Subset described: CD45RO+ cells pooled with CCR7-negative TemRA cells. The chain is built from TRBV18 and TRBJ2-7; D uncertain. The receptor was derived from a man aged 18 to 30 in good health. Some clones in this sample may be carry-over from other donors' samples. The CDR3 nucleotides read TGTGCCAGCTCACCAAGCCGACGGATCTACGAGCAGTACTTC. Residues: CASSPSRRIYEQYF.